The T cell receptor beta chain described here comes from a study of post-analysis software for immune sequencing data. As regards this clonotype: Its matching antigen is unknown.

This CDR3 has 16 amino acids. V was cut by 0 bases and J by 6 bases, with 17 bases left in between. Per germline, CDR1 LGHNA and CDR2 YSLEER. Study-wide points: Roughly 5 TRBV segments occurring more often in patients than controls included TRBV5-6, TRBV5-1 and TRBV20-1.

TCR beta cDNA libraries included unique molecular identifiers. TCRdb ran MiXCR on the PCR reads and lists one entry per CDR3 protein. The sample holds some 690,000 distinct CDR3 sequences, approximately 60% seen once. This TCR derives from a girl aged 2 to 10 with multiple sclerosis. The rearrangement joins TRBV4-3 to TRBJ1-2; possible D gene TRBD1, 6 bases. The sample consisted of blood. This CDR3 reads CASSQDLWNRVHGYTF. DNA of the CDR3: TGCGCCAGCAGCCAAGATCTATGGAACAGGGTCCATGGCTACACCTTC.